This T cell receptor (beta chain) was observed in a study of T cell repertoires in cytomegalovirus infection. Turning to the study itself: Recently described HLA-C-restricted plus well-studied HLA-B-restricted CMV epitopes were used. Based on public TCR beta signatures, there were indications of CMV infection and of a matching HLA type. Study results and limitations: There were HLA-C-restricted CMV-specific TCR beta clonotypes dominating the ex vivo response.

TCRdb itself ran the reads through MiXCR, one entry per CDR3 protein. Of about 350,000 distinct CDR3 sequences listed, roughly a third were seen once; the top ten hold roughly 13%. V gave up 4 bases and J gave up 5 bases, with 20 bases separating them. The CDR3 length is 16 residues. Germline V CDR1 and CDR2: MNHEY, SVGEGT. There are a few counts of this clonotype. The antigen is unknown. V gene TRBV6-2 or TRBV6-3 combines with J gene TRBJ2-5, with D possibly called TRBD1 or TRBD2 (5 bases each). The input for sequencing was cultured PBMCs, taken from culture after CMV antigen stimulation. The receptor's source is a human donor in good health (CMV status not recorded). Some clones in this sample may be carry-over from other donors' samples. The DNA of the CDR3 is TGTGCCAGCAGTTCTCTACCGGGACCCCGCGGTGAGACCCAGTACTTC. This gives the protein CASSSLPGPRGETQYF.